The clone carrying this TCR beta chain has just a few counts. This specimen comes from a study of control samples from healthy donors and cancer patients. The ends lost 4 bases at V and 3 bases at J; junction bases unmatched: 10. The germline gives CDR1 SGHRS, CDR2 YFSETQ. The CDR3 is 16 amino acids. Here immunoSEQ multiplex PCR was the method, and the copy in TCRdb shows in-frame clones only, minus some. The data hold about 190,000 clones, with 91% observed a single time. The receptor comes from a man younger than 45 in good health. The rearrangement uses TRBV5-1 and TRBJ1-2; 9 bases match TRBD1. The material sequenced was blood. The CDR3 loop reads CASSTGQGIVDYGYTF. CDR3 coding DNA: TGCGCCAGCAGCACGGGACAGGGCATTGTAGACTATGGCTACACCTTC.